Presented here are 8 T cell receptor beta chains from one specimen sequenced in a study of cytomegalovirus exposure and HLA in healthy donors. With 60 Vbeta and 13 Jbeta primers, the PCR was carried out. Here immunoSEQ multiplex PCR was the method, and the copy in TCRdb shows in-frame clones only, minus some. This sample yields more than 25,000 clones, of which about two thirds are seen a single time; 3.5% to 4.5% belongs to the top ten. Sequencing used PBMCs. Source of these receptors: a woman aged 50 to 65 in good health and CMV-seronegative.

The chain joins TRBV4-2 to TRBJ2-3, with 15 nucleotides matching TRBD2. This CDR3 is 19 amino acids long. V trimming: 3 bases; J trimming: 4 bases; junction bases outside the gene matches: 11. Germline CDR1 reads LGHNA; CDR2 reads YNFKEQ. As DNA, the CDR3 is TGTGCCAGCAGCCAGGCTTCCGGGACTAGCGGGGGGTTTGCAGATACGCAGTATTTT. Its translation: CASSQASGTSGGFADTQYF.

The chain links TRBV5-1 to TRBJ1-1, with 9 bases that match TRBD1. CDR3 length: 16 amino acids. From germline, CDR1 is SGHRS and CDR2 YFSETQ. The V segment lost 0 bases and the J segment 1 base; nucleotides outside the gene matches: 4. In DNA, the CDR3 is TGCGCCAGCAGCTTGGTTACAGGGGGCTGGAACACTGAAGCTTTCTTT. Encoded protein: CASSLVTGGWNTEAFF.

This chain links TRBV29-1 with TRBJ2-5; tentative D call: TRBD2 (6 bases). The germline V gene encodes CDR1 SQVTM and CDR2 ANQGSEA. The CDR3 contains 11 residues. Trimming pared 7 bases from V and 13 bases from J, leaving 19 bases between. The CDR3 is CSAIGRGLPYF. CDR3 DNA: TGCAGCGCTATAGGAAGGGGACTCCCGTACTTC.

By frequency in the sample, this clone is medium-sized. This chain uses TRBV2 with TRBJ2-6; weak D call: TRBD1 (5 bases). CDR3 length: 14 residues. The V gene's germline CDR1 is SNHLY and CDR2 FYNNEI. The ends were cut back, 6 bases at V and 3 bases at J, with 9 bases in the middle. The chain's CDR3 is CASSSRVGANVLTF. The CDR3 nucleotides read TGTGCCAGCAGCAGCAGGGTTGGGGCCAACGTCCTGACTTTC.

CDR3 sequence reads: CASSLPPTGRTEAFF. As DNA, the CDR3 is TGTGCCAGCAGTTTACCCCCGACGGGGAGGACTGAAGCTTTCTTT. This sequence joins TRBV28 and TRBJ1-1; D is undetermined. The CDR3 spans 15 residues. CDR1 is MDHEN and CDR2 is SYDVKM in the germline V gene. Trimming removed 2 bases from V and 5 bases from J, with 15 bases in between.

This clone was recorded once. The J gene is TRBJ1-5, the V gene TRBV19, with D tentatively TRBD1 (5 bases). V was trimmed by 3 bases and J by 3 bases, leaving 9 bases between them. CDR1 LNHDA and CDR2 SQIVND come from the germline V gene (reference sequence). This CDR3 has 14 residues. The DNA for the CDR3 is TGTGCCAGTAGTATTCAGGGATTCAATCAGCCCCAGCATTTT. Its protein is CASSIQGFNQPQHF.

This chain links TRBV30 with TRBJ1-3; D gene ambiguous. V dropped 1 base and J dropped 0 bases, with 4 bases sitting between them. CDR3 length: 13 residues. CDR1 and CDR2 (germline): GTSNPN, SVGIG (reference sequence). The CDR3 protein is CAWSAGSGNTIYF. In nucleotides, the CDR3 is TGTGCCTGGAGTGCAGGCTCTGGAAACACCATATATTTT.

The V call is TRBV6-6, the J call TRBJ2-7, with TRBD1 as a possible D gene (6 bases). Germline V gene sequence: CDR1 MNHNY, CDR2 SVGAGI (reference sequence). The CDR3 consists of 12 residues. V lost 6 bases to trimming and J lost 2 bases, with 8 bases between them. CDR3 nucleotides: TGTGCCAGCAGCCGGGACACCTACGAGCAGTACTTC. Translating gives CASSRDTYEQYF.